The present TCR beta chain was sequenced within a study of PD-L1 blockade in urothelial cancer (dated 2017 in TCRdb). Study-wide context: All patients started therapy around 2014 and received atezolizumab 1,200 mg intravenously every 3 weeks. In the same patients, whole exome sequencing and RNA sequencing of pretreatment tumors were performed in addition to TCR sequencing. Blood samples were analyzed 3 weeks after the start of treatment (second dose) and 6 weeks after the start of treatment. Pretreatment tumor samples, along with matched peripheral blood serially collected before and after atezolizumab treatment, were subjected to TCR sequencing. Durable clinical benefit was achieved by nine patients and was not achieved by 20 patients. A median of roughly 140,000 T cells and some 84,000 unique TCRs was obtained from blood samples, and a median clonality of roughly 0.074 was observed. The study, an exploratory multi-omic analysis, examined somatic, immune and clinical correlates of response to PD-L1 blockade with atezolizumab in urothelial cancer. Durable clinical benefit was defined as progression-free survival longer than 6 months, and TCR features were also tested against progression-free and overall survival. An ECOG performance status of 0 or 1 was recorded for the patients, and 0 to 3 prior chemotherapy regimens had been received by the patients. Pretreatment blood TCR-seq was available for around 29 patients, at least one posttreatment blood collection was obtained for some 25 patients, and tumor TCR-seq was available for some 25 patients. About 85% of the roughly 29 patients were identified as males with urothelial cancer of bladder origin, and a prior smoking history was reported by 18 of 29 patients.

On this clone: The antigen this receptor binds is unknown. Base qualities are not provided; no much larger clone lies one nucleotide away.

A total of 25 to 35 patients with locally advanced or metastatic urothelial carcinoma, treated at Memorial Sloan Kettering on a trial protocol, made up the cohort. Peripheral blood mononuclear cells were collected pretreatment and during treatment, at between 1 and 8 total time points per patient. The Qiagen DNeasy Blood extraction kit was used to purify genomic DNA from total PBMCs and from tumor samples. PBMCs were collected pretreatment and during treatment, and were isolated and stored as previously described. Each PCR received spiked-in synthetic TCR analog templates so that absolute template abundance could be estimated from read counts. TCRbeta CDR3 regions were amplified from genomic DNA with bias-controlled V and J gene primers using the immunoSEQ assay. Sequencing of rearranged TCRbeta segments was done at approximately 20X coverage. The authors' analysis ran thus. Sequencing errors were corrected by clustering, and CDR3s were annotated against IMGT so that V, D and J genes could be assigned. Out-of-frame and stop-codon sequences were excluded, and only productive TCRbeta rearrangements were used in downstream analyses. Clonality was calculated as one minus the Shannon entropy normalized by the log of the number of unique productive sequences. Fisher's exact test with Benjamini-Hochberg correction, at a threshold of adjusted p below 0.01, was used to find clones that differed between time points or between blood and tumor. TCRdb retrieved this table from immuneACCESS and kept in-frame rearrangements only. Not all clones are present; in checked studies, unresolved V genes account for under half, and no reason is known for the remainder. The V and J calls and clone size are taken from that table; D and trimming were inferred from the DNA. The sample includes more than 45,000 clones, with around 77% observed a single time. The ten largest clonotypes hold around 3.4% of the sample.

The research as a whole found: Small sample size (n ≈ 30) and many exploratory analyses mean the results are intended to be hypothesis-generating. Improved progression-free and overall survival was found to be associated with pretreatment peripheral blood TCR clonality below the median. Greater expansion of tumor-associated TCR clones in peripheral blood 3 weeks after the start of treatment was observed in patients with durable benefit (n of about 22, p = 0.022).

Its CDR3 holds 12 amino acids, cysteine through phenylalanine. Kept here is only the CDR3 DNA, which spans 36 bases and is read in frame from base 1. Based on the germline V gene, the CDR1 and CDR2 sequences are SNHLY and FYNNEI. V and J lose 4 bases and 4 bases, and a span of 7 bases separates them. This sequence originates from an older man with urothelial cancer. The rearranged chain carries TRBV2 and TRBJ1-1, and perhaps TRBD1 as D gene, on 5 matching bases. The material sequenced was PBMCs, taken around atezolizumab (anti-PD-L1) treatment. The nucleotides read TGTGCCAGCAGTGCTAGGGGCACTGAAGCTTTCTTT. Its translation reads: CASSARGTEAFF. The CDR3 plus the reference TRBV2 and TRBJ1-1 genes for the other parts give the full variable domain: EPEVTQTPSHQVTQMGQEVILRCVPISNHLYFYWYRQILGQKVEFLVSFYNNEISEKSEIFDDQFSVERPDGSNFTLKIRSTKLEDSAMYFCASSARGTEAFFGQGTRLTVV.